Presented here are 32 T cell receptor beta chains from one specimen sequenced in a study of T-cell memory formation after mild COVID-19. MiXCR was run by TCRdb on the 5' RACE reads, yielding one entry per CDR3 protein. The top ten clones hold 22% of a sample with roughly 300,000 distinct CDR3 sequences, roughly 8.2% of them seen once. Sequencing was performed on PBMCs or a T cell subset sorted from them (not recorded which). The receptor set was obtained from a young man who had mild COVID-19 (a few samples of this study predate the infection). Cell type and time point are not known.

There are a few counts of this clonotype. The CDR3 bases are TGTGCCAGCAGCAATCCGGGACTAGCGGAGTACCAAGAGACCCAGTACTTC. Translating gives CASSNPGLAEYQETQYF. The genes are TRBV21-1 and TRBJ2-5; the table assigns TRBD2, which was not confirmed against the DNA. TRBV21-1 is deemed a pseudogene. This CDR3 has 17 amino acids.

This clonotype was found a few times. This rearrangement joins TRBV6-1 to TRBJ2-3; unclear D gene. The V end was cut by 2 bases, the J end by 2 bases, with 5 bases between. The CDR3 is 13 amino acids. In germline, CDR1 is MNHNS, CDR2 SASEGT. CDR3 DNA: TGTGCCAGCAGTGAATATGACACAGATACGCAGTATTTT. Translation gives CASSEYDTDTQYF.

This clonotype turned up a few times. The chain links TRBV5-5 to TRBJ2-2; D is uncertain. There are 16 residues in the CDR3. V was cut by 0 bases and J by 5 bases, with 14 bases left in between. The germline gives CDR1 SGHKS, CDR2 YYEKEE (reference sequence). CDR3 bases: TGTGCCAGCAGCTTGGGGCGGCAAATTCTTACCGGGGAGCTGTTTTTT. Translated, it gives CASSLGRQILTGELFF.

This clonotype occurred a few times. V is TRBV28 and J is TRBJ2-5; D is possibly TRBD2 (6 bases). V lost 3 bases and J lost 4, with 15 bases in between. Per the germline V gene, CDR1 is MDHEN and CDR2 is SYDVKM. The CDR3 is 15 residues long. The CDR3 loop reads CASSFGSRRGETQYF. The CDR3 DNA reads TGTGCCAGCAGTTTCGGCTCCCGGCGGGGAGAGACCCAGTACTTC.

The J gene is TRBJ1-1, the V gene TRBV20-1, with D unresolved. V was clipped by 5 bases and J by 7 bases, with 8 bases between them. Germline V gene sequence: CDR1 DFQATT, CDR2 SNEGSKA (reference sequence). The CDR3 runs to 10 residues. For the CDR3, the DNA is TGCAGTGCTCAACACAGTGAAGCTTTCTTT. As protein: CSAQHSEAFF.

This sequence joins TRBV7-2 and TRBJ1-1; TRBD1 might be the D (6 bases). Trimming removed 2 bases at V and 1 base at J, with 8 bases between. The CDR3 loop spans 14 amino acids. Germline CDR1 SGHTA, CDR2 FQGNSA. CDR3 sequence reads: CASSLRQENTEAFF. The DNA for the CDR3 is TGTGCCAGCAGCTTACGACAGGAGAACACTGAAGCTTTCTTT.

This clonotype was found a few times. The rearrangement uses TRBV25-1 and TRBJ2-7, with D unclear. Germline V gene data show CDR1 as MGHDK and CDR2 as SYGVNS. There are 11 residues in the CDR3. Trimming pared 2 bases from V and 6 bases from J, leaving 5 bases between. CDR3 loop: CASSEPCEQYV. The DNA of the CDR3 is TGTGCCAGCAGTGAACCGTGCGAGCAGTACGTC.

The chain has TRBV23-1 and TRBJ2-2; 15 positions match TRBD2. TRBV23-1 is reported as an ORF; its role is uncertain. The CDR3 totals 17 residues. V was clipped by 5 bases and J by 7 bases; unmatched bases: 8. The CDR3, as DNA: TGCGCCAGCAGTTGGACTAGCGGGGGGGCGTCGATCGGGGAGCTGTTTTTT. Its protein product is CASSWTSGGASIGELFF.

The chain recombines TRBV12-3 or TRBV12-4 with TRBJ2-1; D tentatively fits TRBD1 or TRBD2 (5 bases each). The length of the CDR3 is 17 residues. V lost 3 bases to trimming and J lost 9 bases, with 24 bases between them. This CDR3 is CASSFKWGTSPVPEQFF. CDR3 nucleotides: TGTGCCAGCAGTTTTAAGTGGGGGACGTCTCCCGTTCCTGAGCAGTTCTTC.

The CDR3 spells CSARDGLAGGNMQYV. In nucleotides, the CDR3 is TGCAGTGCTAGAGATGGTCTAGCGGGGGGCAACATGCAGTACGTC. This sequence joins TRBV20-1 and TRBJ2-7, with 11 bases identical to TRBD2. The CDR3 runs 15 residues. With 0 bases clipped from V and 9 bases from J, the junction kept 10 bases outside the gene matches. Germline V gene sequence: CDR1 DFQATT, CDR2 SNEGSKA (reference sequence).

With respect to this clonotype: A clone one base away is much larger, so this may be a read error. This likely comes from a read error, as the CDR3 has no conserved phenylalanine or tryptophan at its end. The rearrangement joins TRBV7-9 to TRBJ1-1; 9 bases are shared with TRBD1. The CDR3 contains 16 residues. J was trimmed by 1 base and V by 8 bases; bases with no gene match: 11. In germline, CDR1 is SEHNR, CDR2 FQNEAQ (reference sequence). The CDR3 loop reads CASALQGAKTNTEAFS. The DNA for the CDR3 is TGTGCCAGCGCACTACAGGGGGCCAAGACGAACACTGAAGCTTTCTCT.

This clonotype showed up just a few times. V and J are TRBV7-2 and TRBJ2-1; D is unclear. Germline CDR1 reads SGHTA; CDR2 reads FQGNSA. V was pared by 2 bases and J by 8 bases, with 10 bases between. This CDR3 has 13 residues. The CDR3 protein is CASSLRTGYEQFF. In DNA form, the CDR3 reads TGTGCCAGCAGCTTAAGGACGGGCTATGAGCAGTTCTTC.

This clonotype was observed at least ten times. The gene calls are TRBV11-2 and TRBJ2-3; D is uncertain. The CDR3 is 12 residues long. V was trimmed by 6 bases and J by 3 bases, leaving 7 bases between them. Germline CDR1 reads SGHAT; CDR2 reads FQNNGV. The DNA for the CDR3 is TGTGCCAGCAGAGACCGAACAGATACGCAGTATTTT. Its translation is CASRDRTDTQYF.

This clonotype occurred many times. This chain uses TRBV7-8 with TRBJ2-3, with 7 bases identical to TRBD1. CDR3 length equals 16 residues. Losses at the gene ends were 7 bases for V and 3 bases for J; bases not matched to a gene: 13. Looked up from germline, CDR1 is SGHVS and CDR2 is FQNEAQ. The DNA for the CDR3 is TGTGCCAGCACCTCAGTGGAGGCCAGGGGGACAGATACGCAGTATTTT. It translates to CASTSVEARGTDTQYF.

This sequence joins TRBV5-1 and TRBJ1-1; perhaps TRBD1 as D (6 bases). CDR1 SGHRS and CDR2 YFSETQ come from the germline V gene. Trimming cost V 4 bases and J 6 bases, with 19 bases left between them. There are 15 residues in the CDR3. This chain's CDR3 is CASSVQGRGGSEAFF. CDR3 DNA sequence: TGCGCCAGCAGCGTACAGGGCAGGGGAGGATCTGAAGCTTTCTTT.

This clonotype turned up a few times. The V call is TRBV12-3 or TRBV12-4, the J call TRBJ1-5; 7 bases line up with TRBD1. V lost 5 bases, J lost 2 bases, and 6 bases stayed unmatched. The CDR3 is 15 residues long. The CDR3 DNA is TGTGCCAGCAGTGTAGGGGGCTTGGGCAATCAGCCCCAGCATTTT. This encodes CASSVGGLGNQPQHF.

V is TRBV3-2 and J is TRBJ2-7; the table's D call of TRBD1 was not tested on the DNA. TRBV3-2 corresponds to a pseudogene. The CDR3 sequence is 14 residues long. The CDR3 here is CASSHRTENYEQYF. The CDR3 DNA is TGTGCCAGCAGCCATAGGACAGAAAATTACGAGCAGTACTTC.

The chain uses TRBV7-2 and TRBJ2-1; 9 bases are a match to TRBD2. The germline gives CDR1 SGHTA, CDR2 FQGNSA. The CDR3 has 14 residues. V shed 3 bases and J 6 bases; nucleotides not matched to a gene: 3. CDR3 residues: CASSLVSGGNEQFF. In DNA, the CDR3 is TGTGCCAGCAGCTTGGTTAGCGGGGGCAATGAGCAGTTCTTC.

The chain has TRBV6-5 and TRBJ1-1; 10 bases fit TRBD1. The length of the CDR3 is 19 residues. CDR1 is MNHEY, CDR2 SVGAGI, per germline. V gave up 0 bases and J gave up 5 bases; unmatched junction bases: 15. This CDR3 reads CASSYSTGTGAFGGTEAFF. Here the CDR3 DNA reads TGTGCCAGCAGTTACTCGACCGGGACAGGGGCTTTCGGTGGGACTGAAGCTTTCTTT.

For the CDR3, the DNA is TGTGCCTGGAGTGTTAATCAGCCCCAGCATTTT. Its protein product is CAWSVNQPQHF. The rearrangement uses TRBV30 and TRBJ1-5; D remains ambiguous. Between the trimmed V and J ends, which lost 0 bases and 4 bases, there was a span of 1 base. The CDR3 contains 11 residues. Germline V gives CDR1 GTSNPN, CDR2 SVGIG (reference sequence).

At least ten counts were recorded for this clonotype. The genes are TRBV7-9 and TRBJ1-2; D is perhaps TRBD1 (5 bases). The CDR3 consists of 14 residues. Germline assignment: CDR1 SEHNR and CDR2 FQNEAQ (reference sequence). Deletions cut 5 bases from V and 6 bases from J, with 16 bases between. DNA for the CDR3: TGTGCCAGCAGCCACCCCCGGGGCCGGCATGGCTACACCTTC. As protein: CASSHPRGRHGYTF.

CDR3 residues: CASSSRQGALAGGYTF. The CDR3 coding sequence is TGCGCCAGCAGTTCCCGACAGGGCGCCCTCGCCGGTGGCTACACCTTC. The chain combines TRBV5-1 with TRBJ1-2; the match to TRBD1 covers 7 bases. The CDR3 runs 16 residues. Germline V CDR1 and CDR2: SGHRS, YFSETQ. The V and J ends lost 5 bases and 7 bases, in that order; junction bases with no gene match: 17.

V usage is TRBV2 and J usage is TRBJ2-6; D is ambiguous. Germline CDR1 reads SNHLY; CDR2 reads FYNNEI. Trimming removed 8 bases at V and 6 bases at J, with 11 bases between. The CDR3 length is 13 residues. The CDR3: CASGYIPANVLTF. CDR3 DNA: TGTGCCAGCGGCTACATCCCGGCCAACGTCCTGACTTTC.

This clonotype has ten or more counts. This chain joins TRBV5-1 and TRBJ1-1; maybe TRBD1 (6 bases). V shed 4 bases and J shed 6 bases, with 13 bases lying between them. Germline CDR1 and CDR2: SGHRS and YFSETQ. The CDR3 consists of 13 residues. DNA for the CDR3: TGCGCCAGCAGCGGCGGACAGCGCGCTGAAGCTTTCTTT. Translating it yields CASSGGQRAEAFF.

This clonotype showed up just a few times. This sequence joins TRBV27 and TRBJ2-3, with D hard to call. CDR1 and CDR2 (germline): MNHEY, SMNVEV (reference sequence). The CDR3 has 17 residues. V dropped 3 bases and J dropped 5 bases, with 21 bases sitting between them. The CDR3 DNA reads TGTGCCAGCAGTTTGGTCGGTACGGGCATATTGGGAGATACGCAGTATTTT. It codes for CASSLVGTGILGDTQYF.

V is TRBV4-2 and J is TRBJ2-1; tentatively, D is TRBD1 (5 bases). The CDR3 length is 14 residues. Germline V gene data show CDR1 as LGHNA and CDR2 as YNFKEQ. Trimming shortened V by 0 bases and J by 9 bases, and 12 bases separated the two germline ends. CDR3 protein: CASSQEGEGSEQFF. In DNA, the CDR3 is TGTGCCAGCAGCCAAGAAGGGGAAGGTAGTGAGCAGTTCTTC.

The table lists this clonotype with a few counts. Here the CDR3 DNA reads TGTGCCAGCAGAGAACCGGACAGGCGGGAGACCCAGTACTTC. Its translation: CASREPDRRETQYF. This chain uses TRBV6-6 with TRBJ2-5; TRBD1 agrees at 7 bases. CDR1 is MNHNY, CDR2 SVGAGI, per germline (reference sequence). J lost 5 bases, V lost 6 bases, and 9 bases had no gene match. This CDR3 is built from 14 residues.

The V gene is TRBV18, the J gene TRBJ1-4; perhaps TRBD1 as D (5 bases). This CDR3 has 14 amino acids. V shed 4 bases and J shed 8 bases, with 14 bases lying between them. Germline lookup yields CDR1 KGHSH and CDR2 LQKENI. The CDR3 loop reads CASSLPSGGEKLFF. CDR3 in DNA: TGTGCCAGCTCACTTCCGTCGGGGGGAGAAAAACTGTTTTTT.

The CDR3 DNA sequence: TGTGCCATCAGTGAAACGCCCGAGCAGTACTTC. This sequence encodes CAISETPEQYF. This chain links TRBV10-3 with TRBJ2-7; unclear D gene. This CDR3 is 11 amino acids long. Germline values: CDR1 ENHRY, CDR2 SYGVKD. Deletions cut 3 bases from V and 6 bases from J, with 6 bases between.

J is TRBJ1-2 and V is TRBV6-2 or TRBV6-3, with a possible D match to TRBD1 (5 bases). Germline values: CDR1 MNHEY, CDR2 SVGEGT. Trimming cost V 6 bases and J 2 bases, with 16 bases left between them. The CDR3 length is 15 residues. The CDR3 spells CASSHGDPGNYGYTF. The CDR3 coding sequence is TGTGCCAGCAGCCACGGGGACCCGGGGAACTATGGCTACACCTTC.

The chain links TRBV28 to TRBJ2-3; D not certain. The V end was cut by 6 bases, the J end by 0 bases, with 10 bases between. Germline V gene sequence: CDR1 MDHEN, CDR2 SYDVKM. The length of the CDR3 is 14 residues. The CDR3 region has the DNA TGTGCCAGCAGCTCTCCGCCCAGCACAGATACGCAGTATTTT. It yields the protein CASSSPPSTDTQYF.

The V call is TRBV6-1, the J call TRBJ1-1, with D unclear. The ends were cut back, 4 bases at V and 1 base at J, with 16 bases in the middle. There are 16 residues in the CDR3. Looked up from germline, CDR1 is MNHNS and CDR2 is SASEGT. The CDR3 DNA is TGTGCCAGCAGTGTGCTTTCGGGTGTGGAGAACACTGAAGCTTTCTTT. Translation gives CASSVLSGVENTEAFF.